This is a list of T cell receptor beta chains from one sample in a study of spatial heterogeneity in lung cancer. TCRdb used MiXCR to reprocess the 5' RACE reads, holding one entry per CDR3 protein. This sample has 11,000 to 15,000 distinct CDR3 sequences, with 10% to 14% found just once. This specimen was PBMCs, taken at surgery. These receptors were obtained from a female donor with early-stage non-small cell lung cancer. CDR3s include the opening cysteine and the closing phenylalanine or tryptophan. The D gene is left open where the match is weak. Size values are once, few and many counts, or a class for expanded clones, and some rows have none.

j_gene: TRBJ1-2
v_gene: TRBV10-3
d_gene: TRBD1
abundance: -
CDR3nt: TGTGCCATCAGTGAGTCGGGACAGCACTATGGCTACACCTTC
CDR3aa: CAISESGQHYGYTF

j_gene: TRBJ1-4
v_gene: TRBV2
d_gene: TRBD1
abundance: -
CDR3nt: TGTGCCAGCAGTGGGTACAGGGGACATAATGAAAAACTGTTTTTT
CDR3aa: CASSGYRGHNEKLFF

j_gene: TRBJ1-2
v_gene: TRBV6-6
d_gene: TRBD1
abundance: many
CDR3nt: TGTGCCAGCAGTCCTACTCAACAGGGGGCTGGCTACACCTTC
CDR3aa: CASSPTQQGAGYTF

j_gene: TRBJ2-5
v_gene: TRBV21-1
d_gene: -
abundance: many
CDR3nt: TGTGCCAGCAGCACTAAGAACCTGGGGCAAGAGACCCAGTACTTC
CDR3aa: CASSTKNLGQETQYF

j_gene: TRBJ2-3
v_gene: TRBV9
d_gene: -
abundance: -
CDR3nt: TGTGCCAGCAGCGTAGATCCGCGGGGAGAGTGGAGTACGCAGTATTTT
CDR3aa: CASSVDPRGEWSTQYF

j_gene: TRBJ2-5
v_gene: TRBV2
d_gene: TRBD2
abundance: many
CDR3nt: TGTGCCGTAAACCCTCGGGGGGGCCACGAGACCCAGTACTTC
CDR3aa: CAVNPRGGHETQYF

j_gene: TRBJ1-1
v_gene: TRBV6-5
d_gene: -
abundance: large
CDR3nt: TGTGCCAGCAGTCGGGGGCCCCCCAAAGAAGCTTTCTTT
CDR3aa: CASSRGPPKEAFF

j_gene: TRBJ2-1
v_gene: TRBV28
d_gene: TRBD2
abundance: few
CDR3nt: TGTGCCAGCAGTTCGTCCTCACTGGGCGGGGGGGCCTCCTACAATGAGCAGTTCTTC
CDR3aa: CASSSSSLGGGASYNEQFF

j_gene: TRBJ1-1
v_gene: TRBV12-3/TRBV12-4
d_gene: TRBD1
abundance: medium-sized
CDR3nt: TGTGCCAGCAGTCTAATGACAGGGGCTGATGAAGCTTTCTTT
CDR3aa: CASSLMTGADEAFF

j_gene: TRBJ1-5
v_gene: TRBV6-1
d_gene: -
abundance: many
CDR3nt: TGTGCCAGCAGTGAAGAGAGGGGCGGGGATCAGCCCCAGCATTTT
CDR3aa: CASSEERGGDQPQHF

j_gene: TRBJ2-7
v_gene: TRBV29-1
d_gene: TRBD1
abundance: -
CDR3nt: TGCAGCGTTGGTGCCGAGGGGGCAGGGGAGCACGAGCAGTACTTC
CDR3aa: CSVGAEGAGEHEQYF

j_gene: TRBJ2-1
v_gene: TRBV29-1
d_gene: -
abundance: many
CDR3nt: TGCAGCGTTCCGGGCCCAACGGGGGATGAGCAGTTCTTC
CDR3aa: CSVPGPTGDEQFF

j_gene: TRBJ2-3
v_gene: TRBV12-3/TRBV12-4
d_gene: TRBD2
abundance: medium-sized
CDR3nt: TGTGCCAGCAGTCCGTCGGGGGCGGGGGGGTTAGGAGATACGCAGTATTTT
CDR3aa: CASSPSGAGGLGDTQYF

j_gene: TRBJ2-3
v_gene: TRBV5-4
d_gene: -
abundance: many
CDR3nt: TGTGCCAGCAGCTTGCCAACTCAGGGTATTAGGCCAGATACGCAGTATTTT
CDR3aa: CASSLPTQGIRPDTQYF

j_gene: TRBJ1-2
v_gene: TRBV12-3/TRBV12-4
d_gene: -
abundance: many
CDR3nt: TGTGCCAGCACCCAAAAAAACGAGGGGAATTTCTATGGCTACACCTTC
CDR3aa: CASTQKNEGNFYGYTF

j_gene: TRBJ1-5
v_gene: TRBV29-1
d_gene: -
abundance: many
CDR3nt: TGCAGCGTTGGATCGGGCAGCAATCAGCCCCAGCATTTT
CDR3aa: CSVGSGSNQPQHF

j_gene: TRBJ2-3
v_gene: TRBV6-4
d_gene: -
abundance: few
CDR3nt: TGTGCCAGCAGTGAATGGGGCTCTAGCACAGATACGCAGTATTTT
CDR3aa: CASSEWGSSTDTQYF

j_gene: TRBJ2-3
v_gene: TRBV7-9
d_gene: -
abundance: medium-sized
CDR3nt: TGTGCCAGCAGCTTAGTCGGTCCGGTTGGGACAGATACGCAGTATTTT
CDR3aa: CASSLVGPVGTDTQYF

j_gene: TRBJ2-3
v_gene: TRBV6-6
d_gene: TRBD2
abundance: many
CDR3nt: TGTGCCAGCAGTACGGGAGGGGTTAAAGGAGATACGCAGTATTTT
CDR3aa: CASSTGGVKGDTQYF

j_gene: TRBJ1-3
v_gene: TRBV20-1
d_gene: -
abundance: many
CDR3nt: TGCAGTGCTAGAGATCTCAGCACAGGGATTGGAAACACCATATATTTT
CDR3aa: CSARDLSTGIGNTIYF

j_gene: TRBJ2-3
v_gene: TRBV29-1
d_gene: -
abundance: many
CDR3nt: TGCAGCGTTGGTGGTGAGGGGTTCACAGGAGATACGCAGTATTTT
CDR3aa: CSVGGEGFTGDTQYF

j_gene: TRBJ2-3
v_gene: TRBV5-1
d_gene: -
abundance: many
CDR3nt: TGCGCCAGCAGCTTGGCCCCAGGGAGCACAGATACGCAGTATTTT
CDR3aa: CASSLAPGSTDTQYF

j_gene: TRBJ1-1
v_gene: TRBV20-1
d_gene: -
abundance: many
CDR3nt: TGCAGTGCTAGAGAGGGAGGCAGGAAAAACACTGAAGCTTTCTTT
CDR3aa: CSAREGGRKNTEAFF

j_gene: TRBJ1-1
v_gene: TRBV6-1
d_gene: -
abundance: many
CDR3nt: TGTGCCAGCAGTGAAGGAAGGAGAAGAGCTTTCTTT
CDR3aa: CASSEGRRRAFF